A selection of T cell receptor beta chains follows, all from one sample in a study of radiotherapy plus CTLA-4 blockade in lung cancer. Profiled with immunoSEQ multiplex PCR; TCRdb holds only in-frame clones, not every one. The table has tens of thousands of clones, more than 70% seen once. The source material was peripheral blood, sampled from a patient treated with radiotherapy plus ipilimumab. Source of these receptors: a human donor with non-small cell lung cancer whose response to radiotherapy plus ipilimumab could not be evaluated. Each CDR3 is given with its conserved first and last residue. The D gene is left open where the match is weak. The size of a clone is reported for some rows only, either as once, few or many, or as a class for expanded clones.

TRBV2,TRBJ2-5,.,.,TGTGCCAGCAGGTGGACAAGGGAGACCCAGTACTTC,CASRWTRETQYF
TRBV11-2,TRBJ2-7,TRBD1,.,TGTGCCAGCAGCCCGGACAGGGCCACCTACGAGCAGTACTTC,CASSPDRATYEQYF
TRBV18,TRBJ2-6,TRBD1,.,TGTGCCAGCTCATATGACAGGGGGCCAGACCTGACTTTC,CASSYDRGPDLTF
TRBV18,TRBJ1-3,.,.,TGTGCCAGCTCACCACGGTCAGGGGTGGATTTCTCTGGAAACACCATATATTTT,CASSPRSGVDFSGNTIYF
TRBV25-1,TRBJ1-4,.,.,TGTGCCAGCAGCCGAACGCGGGACGGAGGGGCAACTAATGAAAAACTGTTTTTT,CASSRTRDGGATNEKLFF
TRBV10-3,TRBJ1-1,.,.,TGTGCCATCAGTGAGGAGATTTGGACTGAAGCTTTCTTT,CAISEEIWTEAFF
TRBV6-5,TRBJ1-6,.,.,.,CASSSSDRADNSPLHF
TRBV4-3,TRBJ2-2,.,few,TGCGCCAGCAGCCCTACTAAACGGGGTTACACCGGGGAGCTGTTTTTT,CASSPTKRGYTGELFF
TRBV6-4,TRBJ1-5,.,.,TGTGCCAGCAGCAGGGAAGCCGGTCAGCCCCAGCATTTT,CASSREAGQPQHF
TRBV19,TRBJ1-5,.,.,TGTGCCAGTAGTACTTACAGGGAAAGAGGCAATCAGCCCCAGCATTTT,CASSTYRERGNQPQHF
TRBV7-9,TRBJ2-2,.,.,TGTGCCAGCAGCTATTCGGACAGCCTGAACACCGGGGAGCTGTTTTTT,CASSYSDSLNTGELFF
TRBV6-1,TRBJ2-5,.,.,TGTGCCAGCAGCGTTAACAGGGTCCAAGAGACCCAGTACTTC,CASSVNRVQETQYF
TRBV7-2,TRBJ2-2,.,few,TGTGCCAGCAGCTTACGTGGGGCGGGAACCGGGGAGCTGTTTTTT,CASSLRGAGTGELFF
TRBV27,TRBJ2-1,.,.,TGTGCCAGCAGTTCTGGTCTACCCCATTCCTACAATGAGCAGTTCTTC,CASSSGLPHSYNEQFF
TRBV19,TRBJ1-4,.,.,TGTGCCAGTAGTATACGGGGGAAGCGGGTCGCAACTAATGAAAAACTGTTTTTT,CASSIRGKRVATNEKLFF
TRBV6-5,TRBJ1-6,TRBD1,.,TGTGCCAGCAGTCTTGGACAGGCCCTAAGGGGGGCCCTCCACTTT,CASSLGQALRGALHF
TRBV5-1,TRBJ2-1,TRBD2,once,TGCGCCAGCAGCTCGACTAGCGGGAGGGCCGGGGAGCAGTTCTTC,CASSSTSGRAGEQFF
TRBV28,TRBJ2-7,.,.,TGTGCCAGCAGTTTTGGGGGACTGAGCTCCTACGAGCAGTACTTC,CASSFGGLSSYEQYF
TRBV28,TRBJ2-3,TRBD1,.,TGTGCCAGCAGTTTTCGACAGGGGGCTAGGGCAGATACGCAGTATTTT,CASSFRQGARADTQYF
TRBV11-2,TRBJ1-2,TRBD1,.,TGTGCCAGCAGGCCTACCCCCGGAGGGGGCGAGTATGGCTACACCTTC,CASRPTPGGGEYGYTF
TRBV21-1,TRBJ2-7,.,.,TGTGCCAGCAGCACTTGCCGGGAGTGGGTAAGTTACTACGAGCAGTACTTC,CASSTCREWVSYYEQYF
TRBV10-3,TRBJ2-7,.,.,TGTGCCATCAGAAACGGGAGCTCCTACGAGCAGTACTTC,CAIRNGSSYEQYF
TRBV9,TRBJ2-7,.,.,TGTGCCAGCAGCGTAACCGGGGAGCGTACCTACGAGCAGTACTTC,CASSVTGERTYEQYF
TRBV9,TRBJ1-2,TRBD1,.,TGTGCCAGCAGCGATGGGACAGTCCCCTATGGCTACACCTTC,CASSDGTVPYGYTF
TRBV5-4,TRBJ1-6,.,.,TGTGCCAGCAGCGGCGCAGCTAGGGGTAATTCACCCCTCCACTTT,CASSGAARGNSPLHF
TRBV5-4,TRBJ1-1,.,.,TGTGCCAGCAGGACGGGTTCGAACACTGAAGCTTTCTTT,CASRTGSNTEAFF
TRBV7-2,TRBJ1-2,.,.,TGTGCCAGCAGCTTAGGTGTCAGGTCGGTCTATGGCTACACCTTC,CASSLGVRSVYGYTF
TRBV28,TRBJ1-2,.,.,TGTGCCAGCATAGGCGGGGGGGATGGCTACACCTTC,CASIGGGDGYTF
TRBV12-5,TRBJ1-1,.,once,TGTGCTAGTGGTTTCAGAGACAGGAACACTGAAGCTTTCTTT,CASGFRDRNTEAFF
TRBV2,TRBJ2-5,.,.,TGTGCCAGCAAGCCGGCACTAGAAGAGACCCAGTACTTC,CASKPALEETQYF
TRBV28,TRBJ2-3,TRBD2,.,TGTGCCAGCGATCGAGACTTAGCGGGACGAAGTAGCACAGATACGCAGTATTTT,CASDRDLAGRSSTDTQYF
TRBV11-2,TRBJ2-1,.,.,TGTGCCAGCAGCCACTTCCGCAATGAGCAGTTCTTC,CASSHFRNEQFF
TRBV6-5,TRBJ2-7,.,.,TGTGCCAGCAGTTACTCGTTCCGGGTCCAAGGCTACGAGCAGTACTTC,CASSYSFRVQGYEQYF
TRBV6-5,TRBJ1-4,TRBD1,.,TGTGCCAGCAGCTACCAGGGGGGTTCAGGAGAAAAACTGTTTTTT,CASSYQGGSGEKLFF
TRBV25-1,TRBJ1-4,.,.,TGTGCCAGCAGTGACGAGCCGACAGGCGAAAAACTGTTTTTT,CASSDEPTGEKLFF
TRBV27,TRBJ1-2,.,.,TGTGCCAGCAGTTTACAGGGGAAGGAGCGGAGCTGGACCTTC,CASSLQGKERSWTF
TRBV7-2,TRBJ1-5,TRBD1,.,TGTGCCAGCAGCCCTAGCAGGGGGAGCAATCAGCCCCAGCATTTT,CASSPSRGSNQPQHF
TRBV21-1,TRBJ1-4,.,.,TGTGCCAGCAGCAAAGTTGGACAAAACAGGGATTCTAATGAAAAACTGTTTTTT,CASSKVGQNRDSNEKLFF
TRBV28,TRBJ2-6,.,few,TGTGCCAGCAGTGGAGGGAGCATTGGGGCCAACGTCCTGACTTTC,CASSGGSIGANVLTF
TRBV9,TRBJ1-1,TRBD1,once,TGTGCCAGCAGCCCCCGACAGGGGGCGGCCACTGAAGCTTTCTTT,CASSPRQGAATEAFF
TRBV10-2,TRBJ2-7,.,.,TGCGCCAGCAGCAACCTAGAGGGTAAGCAGTACTTC,CASSNLEGKQYF